What follows describes a single T cell receptor beta chain. What it binds is not known. The CDR3 runs 11 residues. Germline V gene sequence: CDR1 DFQATT, CDR2 SNEGSKA (reference sequence). V dropped 0 bases and J dropped 9 bases, with 8 bases sitting between them. This specimen belongs to a study of cytomegalovirus exposure and HLA in healthy donors. Sequencing used immunoSEQ multiplex PCR; TCRdb keeps in-frame clones, though not all of them. This sample has about 130,000 clones, with approximately 80% found just once. The study, taken as a whole, reports: The majority of TCR sequences were rare, yet some public TCRs appeared in many donors. The investigators catalogued 150 to 200 TCR beta chains as cytomegalovirus-associated. Researchers reported that a few CMV-associated chains were confirmed in vitro as CMV antigen-specific.

The chain is built from TRBV20-1 and TRBJ1-2, with D unclear. This TCR was recovered from a man aged 25 to 40 in good health and CMV-seropositive. The sequencing input was PBMCs. CDR3 protein: CSARDEPRYTF. CDR3 nucleotides: TGCAGTGCTAGAGATGAGCCGCGCTACACCTTC.